These 7 T cell receptor beta chains were all obtained from the same sample, sequenced in a study of cytomegalovirus exposure and HLA in healthy donors. PCR employed 60 Vbeta and 13 Jbeta primers. Generated by immunoSEQ multiplex PCR, the TCRdb table keeps only in-frame clones and is missing some. The sample has approximately 190,000 clones; around 82% are singletons. The sequenced sample consisted of PBMCs. These receptors came from a man in his forties in good health and CMV-seropositive.

With respect to this clone: Other DNA sequences of this sample code for an identical CDR3. The V call is TRBV9, the J call TRBJ2-6, with no clear D. Trimming shortened V by 5 bases and J by 0 bases, and 9 bases separated the two germline ends. The CDR3 length is 15 residues. Germline CDR1 is SGDLS and CDR2 is YYNGEE. The CDR3 loop is CASSAHPSGANVLTF. The CDR3 region has the DNA TGTGCCAGCAGTGCACACCCCTCTGGGGCCAACGTCCTGACTTTC.

The gene calls are TRBV27 and TRBJ2-7; 8 nucleotides line up with TRBD2. V shed 6 bases and J 5 bases; nucleotides not matched to a gene: 6. This CDR3 contains 13 residues. Germline V gene sequence: CDR1 MNHEY, CDR2 SMNVEV (reference sequence). CDR3 protein: CASSLREGDEQYF. CDR3 nucleotide sequence: TGTGCCAGCAGCCTCCGGGAGGGTGACGAGCAGTACTTC.

This chain connects TRBV7-9 to TRBJ1-2, with 7 positions matching TRBD1. The V and J ends lost 5 bases and 8 bases, in that order; junction bases with no gene match: 11. There are 14 residues in the CDR3. CDR1 SEHNR and CDR2 FQNEAQ come from the germline V gene (reference sequence). As DNA, the CDR3 is TGTGCCAGCAGCGCCCCAGGGGGAAAGGGCGGCTACACCTTC. Amino acids: CASSAPGGKGGYTF. The full variable domain, rest sourced from reference TRBV7-9 and TRBJ1-2, is DTGVSQNPRHKITKRGQNVTFRCDPISEHNRLYWYRQTLGQGPEFLTYFQNEAQLEKSRLLSDRFSAERPKGSFSTLEIQRTEQGDSAMYLCASSAPGGKGGYTFGSGTRLTVV.

The J gene is TRBJ1-5, the V gene TRBV4-2, with D perhaps matching TRBD1 (5 bases). Germline values: CDR1 LGHNA, CDR2 YNFKEQ. The V and J ends lost 0 bases and 3 bases respectively, with 12 bases between them. The CDR3 is 16 residues long. The CDR3 nucleotides are TGTGCCAGCAGCCAAGAGTTAGGGGTCCTCAATCAGCCCCAGCATTTT. Translated: CASSQELGVLNQPQHF.

V is TRBV7-9 and J is TRBJ2-3; D ambiguous. The length of the CDR3 is 15 residues. Germline V gives CDR1 SEHNR, CDR2 FQNEAQ (reference sequence). Trimming took 2 bases from V and 1 from J, leaving 10 bases between them. CDR3 protein: CASSLYLRGTDTQYF. DNA of the CDR3: TGTGCCAGCAGCTTATATCTGAGAGGCACAGATACGCAGTATTTT.

The rearrangement uses TRBV6-5 and TRBJ1-4; 8 nucleotides align to TRBD1. This CDR3 is built from 14 residues. V lost 5 bases and J lost 5; bases outside the gene matches: 4. Germline assignment: CDR1 MNHEY and CDR2 SVGAGI. CDR3 sequence: CASSRQGSNEKLFF. In DNA form, the CDR3 reads TGTGCCAGCAGTAGACAGGGGTCAAATGAAAAACTGTTTTTT.

The chain recombines TRBV27 with TRBJ1-1; a possible D gene is TRBD1 (5 bases). Germline V gene lookup returns CDR1 MNHEY and CDR2 SMNVEV (reference sequence). The V and J ends lost 6 bases and 5 bases respectively, with 19 bases between them. This CDR3 region has 15 residues. The CDR3 coding sequence is TGTGCCAGCAGGTTAAGGGGCAGGCTTGGGACTGAAGCTTTCTTT. It encodes CASRLRGRLGTEAFF.